The following is a T cell receptor (beta chain) sequence with its context. Its target is unknown. This record belongs to a study of T cells in localized non-small cell lung cancer. Study-wide findings and caveats: A median of approximately 54 clones ranked among the top 100 in tumor appeared in adjacent lung. Of the tissues analyzed, uninvolved adjacent lung showed maximal T cell clonality, greater than tumor. Increased T cell density in blood showed an association with longer overall survival.

CDR1 is ENHRY and CDR2 is SYGVKD in the germline V gene. The CDR3 runs to 11 residues. Between the trimmed V and J ends, which lost 7 bases and 8 bases, there was a span of 11 bases. Assay used: immunoSEQ multiplex PCR; TCRdb lists only in-frame clones, some missing. The sample yields 35,000 or so clones, about 90% seen once. The chain is built from TRBV10-3 and TRBJ1-2; D may be TRBD1 (5 bases). The material sequenced was peripheral blood, taken before any cancer treatment. The receptor was isolated from a man aged 40-75 years with stage I lung adenocarcinoma. CDR3 bases: TGTGCCATCAACTCAGGGACCGGCTACACCTTC. It is translated as CAINSGTGYTF.